Below, one TCR beta chain is given with its context. Its target is unknown. These data are taken from a study of cytotoxic CD8 clonotypes in ibrutinib-treated CLL. Study background: IGHV unmutated 17; relapsed/refractory 11; treatment-naive over 14. Whole-study findings and limits: At ibrutinib response, clonality increased, and at progression it declined back toward baseline. Lymph node repertoires were not studied, and sampling times were unmatched.

Sequencing used immunoSEQ multiplex PCR; TCRdb keeps in-frame clones, though not all of them. This sample has about 36,000 clones, with about two thirds found just once. Sequencing used PBMCs, obtained at disease progression, from a patient treated with ibrutinib. This clonotype originated in a human donor with chronic lymphocytic leukemia.

CDR3 DNA sequence: TGTGCCAGCAGCTTAGATCCCCAGCACTCCTACGAGCAGTACTTC. Translated, it gives CASSLDPQHSYEQYF. The chain couples TRBV11-2 to TRBJ2-7; D is unclear. The CDR3 length is 15 residues. Looked up from germline, CDR1 is SGHAT and CDR2 is FQNNGV. V lost 0 bases, J lost 0 bases, and 9 bases lay in between.